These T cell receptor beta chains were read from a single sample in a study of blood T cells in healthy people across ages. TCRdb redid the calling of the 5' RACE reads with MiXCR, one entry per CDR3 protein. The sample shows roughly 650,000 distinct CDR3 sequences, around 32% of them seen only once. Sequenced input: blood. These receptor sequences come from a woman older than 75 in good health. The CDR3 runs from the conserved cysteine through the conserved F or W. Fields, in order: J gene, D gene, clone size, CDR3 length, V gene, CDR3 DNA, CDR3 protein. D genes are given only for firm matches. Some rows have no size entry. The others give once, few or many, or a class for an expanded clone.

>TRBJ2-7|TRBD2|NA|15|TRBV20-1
TGCAGTGCCGCAGGTAGCGGGAGGGAACCCTACGAGCAGTACTTC
CSAAGSGREPYEQYF
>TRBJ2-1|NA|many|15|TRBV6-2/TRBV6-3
TGTGCCAGCAGTTCAACCTCGGGACACGGGCGAGGGGAGTTCTTC
CASSSTSGHGRGEFF
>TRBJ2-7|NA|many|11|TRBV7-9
TGTGCCAGCAGCTATGACAGTGAGCAGTACTTC
CASSYDSEQYF
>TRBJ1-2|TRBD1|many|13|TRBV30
TGTGCCTGGATCAGACAGGGGGACTATGGCTACACCTTC
CAWIRQGDYGYTF
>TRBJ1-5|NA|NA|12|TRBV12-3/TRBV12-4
TGTGCCAGCAGTTTTAGGGTACAGCCCCAGCATTTT
CASSFRVQPQHF
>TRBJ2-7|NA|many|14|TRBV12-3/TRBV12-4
TGTGCCAGCAGTCTAGGGACACCGGCCTACGAGCAGTACTTC
CASSLGTPAYEQYF
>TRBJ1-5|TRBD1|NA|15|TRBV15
TGTGCCACCAGCCTCGACAGGGTTAGCAATCAGCCCCAGCATTTT
CATSLDRVSNQPQHF
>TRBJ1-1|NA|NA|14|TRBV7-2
TGTGCCAGCAGCTTAGGGTTCATGAACACTGAAGCTTTCTTT
CASSLGFMNTEAFF
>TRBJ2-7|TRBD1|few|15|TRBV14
TGTGCCGGCAGCCAGGCAGGACAGGGGTACCACGAGCAGTACTTC
CAGSQAGQGYHEQYF
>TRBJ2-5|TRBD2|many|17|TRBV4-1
TGCGCCAGCAGCCAAGACGGACTCCCGGGGGGTGGAGAGACCCAGTACTTC
CASSQDGLPGGGETQYF
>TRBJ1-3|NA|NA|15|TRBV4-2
TGTGCCAGCAGCCAAGGCCGACACTCCGGAACCACCATATATTTT
CASSQGRHSGTTIYF
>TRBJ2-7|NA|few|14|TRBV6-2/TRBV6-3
TGTGCCAGCAATAACGCGCTTATGAGAGGCGAGCAGTACTTC
CASNNALMRGEQYF
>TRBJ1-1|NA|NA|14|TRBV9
TGTGCCAGCAGCATCTCGGACAGAGGCACTGAAGCTTTCTTT
CASSISDRGTEAFF
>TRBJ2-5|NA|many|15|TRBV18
TGTGCCAGCTCACCATGGGTACAGGGAATAGAGACCCAGTACTTC
CASSPWVQGIETQYF
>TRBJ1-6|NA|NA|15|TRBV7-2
TGTGCCAGCAGCTTCGGAGACCACCTAAGCTCACCCCTCCGCTTT
CASSFGDHLSSPLRF
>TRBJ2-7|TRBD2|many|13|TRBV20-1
TGCAGTGCGTTGACTAGCGGGGGCACCGAGCAGTACTTC
CSALTSGGTEQYF
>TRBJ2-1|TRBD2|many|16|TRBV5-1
TGCGCCAGCAGCTCCGGGACTAGCGGGGGGTGGGATGAGCAGTTCTTC
CASSSGTSGGWDEQFF
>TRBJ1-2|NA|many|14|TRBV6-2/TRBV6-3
TGTGCCAGCAGTTACTCCGGGCCTCCGGGAGGCTACACCTTC
CASSYSGPPGGYTF
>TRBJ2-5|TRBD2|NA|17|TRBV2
TGTGCCAGCAGTCCCCGGACTAGCGGGGGGCCCTCAGTGGCCCAGTACTTC
CASSPRTSGGPSVAQYF
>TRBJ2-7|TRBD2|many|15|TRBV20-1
TGCAGTGCCCCCCAGGGGACTAGCGCAAACCGCGAGCAGTACTTC
CSAPQGTSANREQYF
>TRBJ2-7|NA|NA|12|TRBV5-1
TGCGCCAGCAGCGTGGGTACCTACGAGCAGTACTTC
CASSVGTYEQYF
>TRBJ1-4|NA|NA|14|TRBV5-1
TGCGCCAGCAGCTCGGACACACCTAATGAAAAACGGTTTTTT
CASSSDTPNEKRFF
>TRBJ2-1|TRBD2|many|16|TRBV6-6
TGTGCCAGCAAATTAAGCGCGGGGGGGACCTACAATGAGCAGTTCTTC
CASKLSAGGTYNEQFF
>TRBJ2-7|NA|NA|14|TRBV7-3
TGTGCCAGCAGCTTCCCCTCGCTCTCCTACGAGCAGTACTTC
CASSFPSLSYEQYF
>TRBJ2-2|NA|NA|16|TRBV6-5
TGTGCCAGCAGAACGATCAGGGGAGGGCCGGCCGGGGAGCTGTTTTTT
CASRTIRGGPAGELFF
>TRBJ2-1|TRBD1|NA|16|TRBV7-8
TGTGCCAGCAGCCGAGGGACAGGGGGTTTTGGGAATGAGCAGTTCTTC
CASSRGTGGFGNEQFF
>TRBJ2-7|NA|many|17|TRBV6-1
TGTGCCAGCAGTGTCAGCCGTTCAGGGCCAGGGGCGCGGGAGCAGTACTTC
CASSVSRSGPGAREQYF
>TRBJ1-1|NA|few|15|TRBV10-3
TGTGCCATCAGTGAAACCGGGACGCCCGTAGTGGAAGCTTTCTTT
CAISETGTPVVEAFF
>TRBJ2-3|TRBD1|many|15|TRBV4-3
TGCGCCAGCAGCCGGGACAGGGATTACACAGATACGCAGTATTTT
CASSRDRDYTDTQYF
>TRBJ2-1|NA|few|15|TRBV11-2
TGTGTCAGCAGCGTCACAGGGTTTGCCTACAATGAGCAGTTCTTC
CVSSVTGFAYNEQFF
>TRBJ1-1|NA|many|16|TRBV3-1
TGTGCCAGCAGCCGCGTCGGGGCCAGTGACTATGGCGAAGCTTTCTTT
CASSRVGASDYGEAFF
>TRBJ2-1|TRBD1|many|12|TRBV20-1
TGCAGTGCGACAGGGGGGGGCAATGAGCAGTTCTTC
CSATGGGNEQFF
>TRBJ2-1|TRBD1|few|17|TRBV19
TGTGCCAGTAGTGGGGACAGGGGATTACTTTCCTACAATGAGCAGTTCTTC
CASSGDRGLLSYNEQFF